These T cell receptor beta chains were read from a single sample in a study of human T cells and chemical hapten exposure. Each CDR3 protein gets one entry after TCRdb re-called the RACE reads with MiXCR. This table has just over 350,000 distinct CDR3 sequences, under 6.5% appearing once. This specimen consisted of whole blood, obtained in connection with sensitization to the hapten diphenylcyclopropenone (DPC). These receptors all stem from a woman between 18 and 29 years old with alopecia areata. Some clones in this sample may be carry-over from other donors' samples. The CDR3 runs from the conserved cysteine through the conserved F or W. D genes are given only for firm matches. Size tells how often a clone was seen (once, few, many) or the class of an expanded clone, and some rows leave it out.

TRBV7-8	NA	NA	TRBJ2-1	15	CASSLGTRGYNEQFF	TGTGCCAGCAGCTTAGGAACCAGGGGATACAATGAGCAGTTCTTC
TRBV27	few	TRBD1	TRBJ1-2	14	CASSSTGTDYGYTF	TGTGCCAGCAGTTCAACCGGGACAGATTATGGCTACACCTTC
TRBV7-9	NA	NA	TRBJ2-5	12	CASSSRVETQYF	TGTGCCAGCAGCTCGCGTGTAGAGACCCAGTACTTC
TRBV7-2	few	NA	TRBJ2-7	13	CASSLVSTYEQYF	TGTGCCAGCAGCTTAGTCTCCACCTACGAGCAGTACTTC
TRBV7-7	few	TRBD1	TRBJ1-3	16	CASSPGTAGSGNTIYF	TGTGCTAGCAGCCCAGGGACAGCCGGCTCTGGAAACACCATATATTTT
TRBV10-2	few	NA	TRBJ2-1	13	CASSQDPARGQFF	TGCGCCAGCAGTCAAGATCCGGCCCGCGGGCAGTTCTTC
TRBV29-1	few	NA	TRBJ1-2	11	CSGGQDGSYTF	TGCAGCGGAGGGCAGGACGGGAGCTACACCTTC
TRBV28	many	TRBD1	TRBJ1-2	14	CASSLQTGGFGYTF	TGTGCCAGCAGTTTGCAGACAGGGGGCTTTGGCTACACCTTC
TRBV5-1	many	NA	TRBJ1-2	13	CASSLGPGYGYTF	TGCGCCAGCAGCTTGGGGCCAGGCTATGGCTACACCTTC
TRBV7-8	few	NA	TRBJ2-1	12	CASTPRGDEQFF	TGTGCCAGCACCCCTCGGGGTGATGAGCAGTTCTTC
TRBV18	few	NA	TRBJ1-2	14	CASSPTKINYGYTF	TGTGCCAGCTCACCCACTAAGATTAACTATGGCTACACCTTC
TRBV24-1	few	NA	TRBJ2-2	16	CATSGEGQRNTGELFF	TGTGCCACCAGTGGAGAAGGACAGAGGAACACCGGGGAGCTGTTTTTT
TRBV19	few	TRBD2	TRBJ2-5	14	CASSGSGGGETQYF	TGTGCCAGTAGCGGTTCCGGGGGGGGAGAGACCCAGTACTTC
TRBV2	NA	TRBD2	TRBJ2-3	15	CASSVIAGSTDTQYF	TGTGCCAGCAGTGTAATAGCGGGTAGCACAGATACGCAGTATTTT
TRBV12-3/TRBV12-4	NA	TRBD1	TRBJ1-6	14	CASSPTGDSSPLHF	TGTGCCAGCAGCCCGACAGGGGACAGCTCACCCCTCCACTTT
TRBV4-3	few	TRBD2	TRBJ2-1	17	CASSQDGAGGPYNEQFF	TGCGCCAGCAGCCAAGACGGGGCGGGGGGGCCCTACAATGAGCAGTTCTTC
TRBV10-3	many	NA	TRBJ1-3	14	CAISYGGTRNTIYF	TGTGCCATCAGCTATGGAGGGACCAGAAACACCATATATTTT
TRBV28	NA	NA	TRBJ2-1	15	CASRMTRSSYNEQFF	TGTGCCAGCAGAATGACCCGGTCGTCCTACAATGAGCAGTTCTTC
TRBV29-1	many	NA	TRBJ1-2	15	CSVDPSGARGYGYTF	TGCAGCGTTGATCCATCCGGGGCCCGGGGCTATGGCTACACCTTC
TRBV29-1	NA	NA	TRBJ2-7	14	CSVVYPQGHYEQYF	TGCAGCGTTGTTTACCCCCAGGGTCACTACGAGCAGTACTTC
TRBV6-5	many	TRBD1	TRBJ1-5	14	CASSRQGTEQPQHF	TGTGCCAGCAGTCGACAGGGAACGGAGCAGCCCCAGCATTTT
TRBV29-1	many	TRBD1	TRBJ1-1	16	CSVAPGGGQGNTEAFF	TGCAGCGTTGCACCAGGGGGCGGACAAGGGAACACTGAAGCTTTCTTT
TRBV4-3	few	NA	TRBJ1-2	16	CASSQDITEANYGYTF	TGCGCCAGCAGCCAAGACATAACGGAAGCTAACTATGGCTACACCTTC
TRBV13	many	NA	TRBJ1-3	16	CASSFRKGSSGNTIYF	TGTGCCAGCAGCTTTCGCAAGGGGTCCTCTGGAAACACCATATATTTT
TRBV7-2	few	TRBD2	TRBJ2-5	20	CASSTRRGASGATGDVTQYF	TGTGCCAGCAGCACAAGGAGGGGAGCTAGCGGGGCCACAGGGGACGTGACCCAGTACTTC
TRBV4-3	many	NA	TRBJ1-4	15	CASSRLFATNEKLFF	TGCGCCAGCAGCCGCTTATTTGCAACTAATGAAAAACTGTTTTTT
TRBV4-3	few	NA	TRBJ1-6	13	CASSLGYGTPLHF	TGCGCCAGCAGCCTAGGCTACGGCACACCCCTCCACTTT
TRBV20-1	few	NA	TRBJ2-1	14	CSARRSTGHNEQFF	TGCAGTGCTAGAAGGTCGACGGGGCACAATGAGCAGTTCTTC